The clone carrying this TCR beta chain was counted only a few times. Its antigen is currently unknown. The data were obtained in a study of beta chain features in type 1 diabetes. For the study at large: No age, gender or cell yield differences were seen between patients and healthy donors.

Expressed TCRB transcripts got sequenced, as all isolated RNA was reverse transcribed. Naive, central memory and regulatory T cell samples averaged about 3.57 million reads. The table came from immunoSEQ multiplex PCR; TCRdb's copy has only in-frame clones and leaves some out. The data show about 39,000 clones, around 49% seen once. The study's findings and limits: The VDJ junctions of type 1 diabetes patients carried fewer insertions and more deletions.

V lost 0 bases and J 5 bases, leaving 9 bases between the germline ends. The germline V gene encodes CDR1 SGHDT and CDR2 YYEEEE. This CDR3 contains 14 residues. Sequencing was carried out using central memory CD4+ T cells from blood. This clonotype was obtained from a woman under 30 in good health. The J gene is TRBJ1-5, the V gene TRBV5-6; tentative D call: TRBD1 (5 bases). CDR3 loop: CASSLAGGDQPQHF. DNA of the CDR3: TGTGCCAGCAGCTTGGCGGGGGGGGATCAGCCCCAGCATTTT.